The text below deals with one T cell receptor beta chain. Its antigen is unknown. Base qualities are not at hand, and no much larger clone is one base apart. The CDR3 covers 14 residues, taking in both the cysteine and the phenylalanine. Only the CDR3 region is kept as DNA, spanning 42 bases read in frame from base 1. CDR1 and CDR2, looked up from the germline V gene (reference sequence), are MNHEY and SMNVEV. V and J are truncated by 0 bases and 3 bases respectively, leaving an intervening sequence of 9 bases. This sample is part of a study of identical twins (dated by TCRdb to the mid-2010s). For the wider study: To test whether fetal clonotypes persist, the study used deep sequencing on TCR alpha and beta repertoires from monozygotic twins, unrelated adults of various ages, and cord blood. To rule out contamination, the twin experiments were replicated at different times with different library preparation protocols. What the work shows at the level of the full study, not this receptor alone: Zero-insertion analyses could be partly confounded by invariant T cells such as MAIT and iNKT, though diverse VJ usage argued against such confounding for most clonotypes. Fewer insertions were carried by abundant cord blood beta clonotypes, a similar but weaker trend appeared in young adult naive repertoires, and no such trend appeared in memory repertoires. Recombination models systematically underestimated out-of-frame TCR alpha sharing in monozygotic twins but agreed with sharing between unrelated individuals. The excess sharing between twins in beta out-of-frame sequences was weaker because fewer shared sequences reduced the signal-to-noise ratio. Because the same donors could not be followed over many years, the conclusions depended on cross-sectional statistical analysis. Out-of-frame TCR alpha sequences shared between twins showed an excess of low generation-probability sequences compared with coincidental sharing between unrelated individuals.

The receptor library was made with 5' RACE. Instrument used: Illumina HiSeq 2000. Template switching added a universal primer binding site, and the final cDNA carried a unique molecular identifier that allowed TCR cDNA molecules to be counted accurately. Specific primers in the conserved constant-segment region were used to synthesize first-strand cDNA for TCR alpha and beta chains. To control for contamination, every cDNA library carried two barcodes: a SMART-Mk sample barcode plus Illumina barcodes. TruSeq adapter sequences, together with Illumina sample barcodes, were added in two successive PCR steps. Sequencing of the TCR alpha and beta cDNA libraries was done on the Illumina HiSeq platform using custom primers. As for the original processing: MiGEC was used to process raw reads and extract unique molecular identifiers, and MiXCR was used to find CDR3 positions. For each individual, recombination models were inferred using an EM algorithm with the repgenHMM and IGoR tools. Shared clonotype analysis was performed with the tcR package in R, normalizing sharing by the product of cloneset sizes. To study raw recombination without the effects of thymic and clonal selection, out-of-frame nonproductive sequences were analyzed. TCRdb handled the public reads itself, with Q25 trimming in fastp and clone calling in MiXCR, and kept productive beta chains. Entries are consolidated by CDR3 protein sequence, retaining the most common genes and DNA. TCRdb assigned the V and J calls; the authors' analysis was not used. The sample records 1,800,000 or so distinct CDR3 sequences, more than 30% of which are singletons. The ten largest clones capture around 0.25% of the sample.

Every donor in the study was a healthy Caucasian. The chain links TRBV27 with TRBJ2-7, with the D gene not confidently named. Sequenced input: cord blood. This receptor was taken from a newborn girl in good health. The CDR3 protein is CASSLSTILYEQYF. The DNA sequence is TGTGCCAGCAGTTTATCGACAATCCTCTACGAGCAGTACTTC.